This passage covers 7 T cell receptor beta chains from one sample sequenced in a study of T cells in localized non-small cell lung cancer. The assay was immunoSEQ multiplex PCR, and TCRdb's table has in-frame clones only and misses some. Seen here are under 45,000 clones, roughly 83% observed once, and the top ten hold 6% to 8%. The input for sequencing was PBMCs, taken before any cancer treatment. These receptors all stem from a man between 40 and 75 years old with stage II lung adenocarcinoma.

The chain recombines TRBV4-1 with TRBJ2-4, with D possibly being TRBD2 (6 bases). Between the trimmed V and J ends, which lost 3 bases and 0 bases, there was a span of 21 bases. The CDR3 length is 19 residues. CDR1 and CDR2 (germline): MGHRA, YSYEKL. The CDR3 sequence is CASSHRREGANLAKNIQYF. The CDR3 DNA reads TGCGCCAGCAGCCACCGGAGGGAAGGGGCAAACCTAGCCAAAAACATTCAGTACTTC.

J is TRBJ2-7 and V is TRBV7-2; a possible D gene is TRBD2 (6 bases). The germline V and J ends were trimmed by 1 base and 5 bases, with 9 bases remaining between them. The CDR3 is 13 amino acids. Germline CDR1 SGHTA, CDR2 FQGNSA. CDR3 region: CASSLETRNEQYF. The CDR3, as DNA: TGTGCCAGCAGCTTAGAGACTAGAAACGAGCAGTACTTC.

V gene TRBV5-1 combines with J gene TRBJ1-1, with TRBD1 identical over 7 bases. CDR3 length: 14 amino acids. Germline V gene data show CDR1 as SGHRS and CDR2 as YFSETQ. J gave up 8 bases and V 2 bases, and 9 bases lay outside the gene matches. In DNA, the CDR3 is TGCGCCAGCAGCTTCTCACAGGGGATCGGGGAAGCTTTCTTT. Translating gives CASSFSQGIGEAFF.

A few counts support this clone. The J gene is TRBJ1-1, the V gene TRBV6-1, with D uncertain. This CDR3 comprises 13 residues. Trimming took 2 bases from V and 4 from J, leaving 8 bases between them. Looked up from germline, CDR1 is MNHNS and CDR2 is SASEGT. The chain's CDR3 is CASSEWAGTEAFF. CDR3 bases: TGTGCCAGCAGTGAATGGGCGGGCACTGAAGCTTTCTTT.

The gene calls are TRBV6-1 and TRBJ1-1; D is possibly TRBD1 (6 bases). Looked up from germline, CDR1 is MNHNS and CDR2 is SASEGT. The CDR3 loop spans 14 amino acids. Between the trimmed V and J ends, which lost 6 bases and 0 bases, there was a span of 11 bases. CDR3 coding DNA: TGTGCCAGCAGCCGACAGGACCTGAACACTGAAGCTTTCTTT. Amino acid sequence: CASSRQDLNTEAFF.

This chain joins TRBV7-2 and TRBJ2-5, with 9 bases matching TRBD2. Looked up from germline, CDR1 is SGHTA and CDR2 is FQGNSA. The V gene end was trimmed by 5 bases and the J gene end by 3 bases; junction bases not matched to a gene: 7. This CDR3 is built from 15 residues. The DNA for the CDR3 is TGTGCCAGCAGCCCCCCCGGACTAGCGAAAGAGACCCAGTACTTC. It codes for CASSPPGLAKETQYF.

In its sample, this clone was seen a few times. The chain joins TRBV6-5 to TRBJ1-5; D is unclear. V dropped 4 bases and J dropped 1 base, with 11 bases sitting between them. CDR1 MNHEY and CDR2 SVGAGI come from the germline V gene. There are 15 residues in the CDR3. DNA of the CDR3: TGTGCCAGCAGTTCCCTGGGTGGAAGCAATCAGCCCCAGCATTTT. Translation gives CASSSLGGSNQPQHF.